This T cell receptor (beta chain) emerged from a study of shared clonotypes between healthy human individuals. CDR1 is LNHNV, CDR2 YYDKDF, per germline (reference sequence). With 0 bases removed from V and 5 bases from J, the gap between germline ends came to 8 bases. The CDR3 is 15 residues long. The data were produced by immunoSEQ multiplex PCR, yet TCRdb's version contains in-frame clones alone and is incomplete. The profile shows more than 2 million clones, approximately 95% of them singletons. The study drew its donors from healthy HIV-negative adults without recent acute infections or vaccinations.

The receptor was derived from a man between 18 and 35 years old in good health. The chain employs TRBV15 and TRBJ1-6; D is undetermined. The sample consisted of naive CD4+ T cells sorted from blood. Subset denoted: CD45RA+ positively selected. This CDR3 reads CATSRDGINNSPLHF. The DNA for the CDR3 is TGTGCCACCAGCAGAGATGGCATAAATAATTCACCCCTCCACTTT. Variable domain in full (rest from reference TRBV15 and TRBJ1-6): DAMVIQNPRYQVTQFGKPVTLSCSQTLNHNVMYWYQQKSSQAPKLLFHYYDKDFNNEADTPDNFQSRRPNTSFCFLDIRSPGLGDTAMYLCATSRDGINNSPLHFGNGTRLTVT.